The rows below give T cell receptor beta chains drawn from one sample of a study of blood T cell repertoires in COVID-19. Produced via immunoSEQ multiplex PCR; TCRdb's table is partial and in-frame only. The sample carries about 170,000 clones, approximately 86% recorded once. The sequenced material came from peripheral blood. These receptors all stem from a woman older than 75 with COVID-19, enrolled during active disease. Both conserved end residues are part of each CDR3. A D gene is named only where the DNA matches it firmly. Some rows have no size entry. The others give once, few or many, or a class for an expanded clone.

j_call d_call cdr3_length clone_size v_call cdr3_aa cdr3_nt
TRBJ2-7 TRBD1 17 . TRBV27 CASSTFHEQQGAYEQYF TGTGCCAGCAGTACCTTTCACGAGCAACAGGGGGCGTACGAGCAGTACTTC
TRBJ1-1 . 15 . TRBV5-5 CASSPMTGGVTEAFF TGTGCCAGCAGCCCAATGACCGGCGGTGTAACTGAAGCTTTCTTT
TRBJ1-6 TRBD1 14 many TRBV5-1 CASSQDREDSPLHF TGCGCCAGCAGCCAGGACAGGGAGGATTCACCCCTCCACTTT
TRBJ2-3 . 14 once TRBV7-9 CASSLEGSTDTQYF TGTGCCAGCAGCTTGGAGGGCAGCACAGATACGCAGTATTTT
TRBJ1-5 TRBD1 15 . TRBV7-2 CASRPTGGWGQPQHF TGTGCCAGCAGACCAACAGGGGGCTGGGGACAGCCCCAGCATTTT
TRBJ1-6 TRBD1 14 . TRBV7-6 CASSLGGTVSPLHF TGTGCCAGCAGCTTAGGGGGGACAGTTTCACCCCTCCACTTT
TRBJ2-2 . 15 . TRBV11-2 CASSHRAKGLGELFF TGTGCCAGCAGCCATAGGGCGAAGGGACTCGGGGAGCTGTTTTTT
TRBJ1-6 TRBD1 15 . TRBV7-9 CASSPAGTGGSPLHF TGTGCCAGCAGCCCAGCCGGGACAGGGGGCTCACCCCTCCACTTT
TRBJ1-1 . 15 few TRBV7-2 CASSLAGMGHTEAFF TGTGCCAGCAGCTTAGCAGGGATGGGGCACACTGAAGCTTTCTTT
TRBJ1-1 . 15 . TRBV5-1 CASSLGAGGNTEAFF TGCGCCAGCAGCTTGGGGGCAGGTGGGAACACTGAAGCTTTCTTT
TRBJ1-1 TRBD1 17 . TRBV7-9 CASSPQAYGTGGILAFF TGTGCCAGCAGCCCCCAGGCCTACGGGACAGGGGGCATTTTGGCTTTCTTT
TRBJ2-7 TRBD2 14 . TRBV7-8 CASSSSGANYEQYF TGTGCCAGCAGCTCAAGCGGGGCCAACTACGAGCAGTACTTC
TRBJ2-1 . 13 once TRBV7-9 CASSPPVGDEQFF TGTGCCAGCAGCCCCCCGGTCGGGGATGAGCAGTTCTTC
TRBJ2-6 . 17 . TRBV5-1 CASSWGTLTSGANVLTF TGCGCCAGCAGCTGGGGGACACTTACCTCTGGGGCCAACGTCCTGACTTTC
TRBJ2-5 TRBD1 16 . TRBV5-1 CASSLGQGPPGETQYF TGCGCCAGCAGCTTGGGACAGGGACCACCCGGGGAGACCCAGTACTTC
TRBJ2-5 TRBD2 15 . TRBV19 CASSVRLAGEETQYF TGTGCCAGTAGTGTCCGACTAGCGGGAGAAGAGACCCAGTACTTC
TRBJ1-4 . 16 few TRBV7-9 CASSFPLANTNEKLFF TGTGCCAGCAGCTTTCCCCTTGCGAATACTAATGAAAAACTGTTTTTT
TRBJ2-1 TRBD2 15 once TRBV10-3 CAISGAGAFNNEQFF TGTGCCATCAGTGGAGCGGGGGCCTTCAACAATGAGCAGTTCTTC
TRBJ1-1 TRBD1 12 . TRBV28 CASEGASTEAFF TGTGCCAGTGAGGGGGCTAGCACTGAAGCTTTCTTT
TRBJ1-1 . 11 . TRBV6-5 CAGRRDTEAFF TGTGCCGGTCGACGGGACACTGAAGCTTTCTTT
TRBJ1-4 . 14 . TRBV5-5 CASSLGPVNEKLFF TGTGCCAGCAGCCTGGGGCCTGTGAATGAAAAACTGTTTTTT
TRBJ1-2 . 11 . TRBV20-1 CSARGGSGYTF TGCAGTGCTCGGGGGGGGAGTGGCTACACCTTC
TRBJ2-1 TRBD2 16 . TRBV28 CASRGMTSGSYNEQFF TGTGCCAGCAGGGGTATGACTAGCGGATCCTACAATGAGCAGTTCTTC
TRBJ1-2 . 13 . TRBV28 CASSSYNPQSGTF TGTGCCAGCAGTTCTTATAACCCCCAATCGGGGACCTTC
TRBJ1-3 . 15 . TRBV4-2 CATGVGGASGNTIYF TGTGCCACCGGAGTCGGGGGGGCTTCTGGAAACACCATATATTTT
TRBJ1-6 . 16 . TRBV5-1 CASSLGAGTGNSPLHF TGCGCCAGCAGCTTGGGCGCGGGGACGGGTAATTCACCCCTCCACTTT
TRBJ2-7 . 14 . TRBV5-1 CASSLAGSDYEQYF TGCGCCAGCAGCTTGGCCGGGTCTGACTACGAGCAGTACTTC
TRBJ2-3 TRBD1 17 . TRBV9 CASSVAGTGAVVDTQYF TGTGCCAGCAGCGTAGCTGGAACAGGGGCCGTTGTAGATACGCAGTATTTT
TRBJ2-7 . 11 . TRBV28 CASSQNYEQYF TGTGCCAGCAGCCAAAACTACGAGCAGTACTTC
TRBJ2-3 . 14 . TRBV4-1 CASSHWGDTDTQYF TGCGCCAGCAGCCACTGGGGAGACACAGATACGCAGTATTTT
TRBJ1-2 TRBD1 15 . TRBV5-6 CASSLAGQAYYGYTF TGTGCCAGCAGCTTGGCCGGACAGGCCTACTATGGCTACACCTTC
TRBJ2-5 TRBD2 15 once TRBV9 CASSAAGGLQETQYF TGTGCCAGCAGCGCAGCGGGAGGGCTTCAAGAGACCCAGTACTTC
TRBJ1-3 TRBD1 16 . TRBV28 CASSLYRTGGFNTIYF TGTGCCAGCAGTTTATATAGGACAGGGGGATTTAACACCATATATTTT
TRBJ1-6 TRBD1 15 . TRBV6-1 CASSESPGGVSPLHF TGTGCCAGCAGTGAAAGCCCAGGGGGCGTCTCACCCCTCCACTTT
TRBJ2-1 TRBD2 15 few TRBV28 CAISRGGLAVSEQFF TGTGCCATCTCGCGGGGGGGACTAGCGGTGAGTGAGCAGTTCTTC
TRBJ1-1 . 15 . TRBV20-1 CSASSGARTAHPAFF TGCAGTGCTAGTTCGGGAGCTCGGACGGCTCATCCCGCTTTCTTT
TRBJ2-7 TRBD2 14 once TRBV9 CASSVHTREGEQYF TGTGCCAGCAGCGTCCATACGAGGGAGGGGGAGCAGTACTTC
TRBJ1-2 . 15 once TRBV18 CASSPGRGEGYGYTF TGTGCCAGCTCACCAGGCAGGGGAGAGGGCTATGGCTACACCTTC
TRBJ2-1 TRBD2 17 . TRBV9 CASSVGGGGGTYNEQFF TGTGCCAGCAGCGTAGGAGGCGGCGGGGGTACATACAATGAGCAGTTCTTC
TRBJ2-1 TRBD1 16 . TRBV3-1/TRBV3-2 CASSQAGRRGWNEQFF TGTGCCAGCAGCCAAGCCGGTCGCAGGGGGTGGAATGAGCAGTTCTTC
TRBJ2-1 . 13 . TRBV28 CASSLGSYNEQFF TGTGCCAGCAGTTTGGGCAGTTACAATGAGCAGTTCTTC
TRBJ2-3 . 15 once TRBV6-2/TRBV6-3 CASSKPGHSGDTQYF TGTGCCAGCAGTAAACCGGGACACTCAGGGGATACGCAGTATTTT
TRBJ1-3 . 13 . TRBV6-5 CASSNGAGNTIYF TGTGCCAGCAGTAACGGTGCTGGAAACACCATATATTTT
TRBJ2-3 TRBD2 15 . TRBV4-1 CASSQGLAGVDTQYF TGCGCCAGCAGCCAAGGACTAGCGGGAGTAGATACGCAGTATTTT
TRBJ1-4 TRBD1 15 . TRBV5-1 CASSYTGTGNGKLFF TGCGCCAGCAGCTATACCGGGACAGGGAACGGGAAACTGTTTTTT
TRBJ1-4 . 14 few TRBV5-1 CASSLDRLSEKLFF TGCGCCAGCAGCTTGGACAGATTAAGTGAAAAACTGTTTTTT
TRBJ2-1 TRBD2 15 few TRBV7-2 CASSLSSGSHNEQFF TGTGCCAGCAGCTTGTCCAGCGGGAGTCACAATGAGCAGTTCTTC
TRBJ1-2 . 14 . TRBV5-1 CASSLESGPYGYTF TGCGCCAGCAGCTTGGAGTCGGGTCCGTATGGCTACACCTTC
TRBJ2-7 TRBD1 15 . TRBV6-6 CASSGIQGALAEQYF TGTGCCAGCAGTGGAATACAGGGGGCACTGGCCGAGCAGTACTTC
TRBJ1-2 . 13 once TRBV18 CASSGQMNYGYTF TGTGCCAGCTCTGGACAGATGAACTATGGCTACACCTTC
TRBJ1-3 . 16 . TRBV5-4 CASSTGSGSSGNTIYF TGTGCCAGCAGCACCGGCTCAGGAAGCTCTGGAAACACCATATATTTT